The TCR beta chain described here comes from a study of T cell repertoires and HLA-DP antigens. At the level of the study: DNA input averaged approximately 220 ng in sorted CD137+CD4+ and 1,200 ng in pre-culture CD4+. Study findings and constraints: Previously undetected clones averaged around 35% and 51% against the two alleles respectively. Sorted CD137+ cells had clonality around 0.39 against both alloantigens, versus about 0.04 pre-culture.

Pre-culture CD4+ samples were sequenced deeply, targeting hundreds of thousands of T cell genomes. Sequencing used immunoSEQ multiplex PCR; TCRdb keeps in-frame clones, though not all of them. The data show 65,000 to 95,000 clones, about four fifths seen once. About this clone itself: Its antigen is undetermined.

Looked up from germline, CDR1 is ENHRY and CDR2 is SYGVKD. This CDR3 comprises 14 residues. The junction had 7 bases not matched to a gene; V was cut back by 4 bases and J by 5 bases. The receptor's source is a man between 60 and 75 years old in good health and CMV-seronegative. The sample comprised CD4+ T cells from PBMCs. The chain links TRBV10-3 to TRBJ1-1; 7 bases map to TRBD1. The CDR3 region has the DNA TGTGCCATCAGTGCACCGACAGGGACGACTGAAGCTTTCTTT. It is translated as CAISAPTGTTEAFF.